One T cell receptor (beta chain) is described in this entry. As yet, its antigen is unknown. This record comes from a study of OX40 agonist ivuxolimab in advanced cancers. Findings of the study overall: At 0.1 to 3.0 mg/kg, CD4+ and CD8+ blood T cells expanded clonally by week 6.

There are 14 residues in the CDR3. Germline CDR1 is SEHNR and CDR2 is FQNEAQ (reference sequence). V lost 1 base and J lost 7, with 8 bases in between. Repertoires were generated with immunoSEQ multiplex PCR, while TCRdb's copy carries only in-frame clones and drops some. The repertoire holds roughly 20,000 clones, with about 76% as singletons. The genes are TRBV7-9 and TRBJ1-6; D ambiguous. The sample in question was CD4+ or CD8+ T cells sorted from blood, obtained in a trial of the OX40 agonist ivuxolimab. The source of this sequence is an adult with an advanced solid tumor such as melanoma, head and neck, liver or kidney cancer. CDR3 protein: CASSLERGNSPLHF. Written as DNA, the CDR3 is TGTGCCAGCAGCTTAGAGCGGGGAAATTCACCCCTCCACTTT.